A selection of T cell receptor beta chains follows, all from one sample in a study of low-dose radiotherapy and immunotherapy resistance in tumors. TCRdb ran MiXCR on the reads and lists one entry per CDR3 protein. The data contain about 82,000 distinct CDR3 sequences, around 18% of them singletons. Sequencing was performed on PBMCs, taken before treatment. The receptors originated from a male donor with prostate cancer. The CDR3 runs from the conserved cysteine through the conserved F or W. The order of the fields is D gene, clone size, V gene, J gene, CDR3 DNA, CDR3 protein. D genes are given only for firm matches. The size entry is marked missing in some rows and otherwise reads once, few, many or a size class.

NA	once	TRBV7-6	TRBJ2-1	TGTGCCAGCAGCCAAGACGCAGGCGAGTTCTTC	CASSQDAGEFF
NA	many	TRBV5-8	TRBJ2-1	TGTGCCAGCAGCAGAATAAGGTCCTACAATGAGCAGTTCTTC	CASSRIRSYNEQFF
NA	NA	TRBV7-8	TRBJ1-2	TGTGCCAGCCAACCGACCGGGCCGACGTTACTTGCTAACTATGGCTACACCTTC	CASQPTGPTLLANYGYTF
NA	many	TRBV6-5	TRBJ2-7	TGTGCCAGCAGGTTCACACTACGCTCCTACGAGCAGTACTTC	CASRFTLRSYEQYF
NA	once	TRBV12-3/TRBV12-4	TRBJ2-2	TGTGCCAGCGCCCCAGTAGGGGACACCGGGGAGCTGTTTTTT	CASAPVGDTGELFF
NA	many	TRBV4-1	TRBJ2-3	TGCGCCAGCAGCCAAGATTTGCGGGGAAGCACAGATACGCAGTATTTT	CASSQDLRGSTDTQYF
TRBD1	many	TRBV6-5	TRBJ2-2	TGTGCCAGCAGGACAGGGGCCGGGGAGCTGTTTTTT	CASRTGAGELFF
TRBD2	many	TRBV4-3	TRBJ2-7	TGCGCCAGCAGCCAAGTTTTAGCGGGGGGGACAGTGGAGCAGTACTTC	CASSQVLAGGTVEQYF
NA	many	TRBV4-2	TRBJ1-2	TGTGCCAGCAGCCAAGGGAGCTATGCGGGTGGCTACACCTTC	CASSQGSYAGGYTF
TRBD1	many	TRBV28	TRBJ2-2	TGTGCCAGCAGTTTGAGGGGGCCGGCGAACACCGGGGAGCTGTTTTTT	CASSLRGPANTGELFF
NA	many	TRBV7-3	TRBJ1-3	TGTGCCAGCAGCTTAAGCGGTGGAAACACCATATATTTT	CASSLSGGNTIYF
NA	NA	TRBV27	TRBJ2-1	TGTGCCAGCAGTTTGGGGGGCGGGCCGGGTAATGAGCAGTTCTTC	CASSLGGGPGNEQFF
NA	many	TRBV29-1	TRBJ2-1	TGCAGCGTTGTTTCCCTCTACTCCTACAATGAGCAGTTCTTC	CSVVSLYSYNEQFF
TRBD2	many	TRBV28	TRBJ2-1	TGTGCCAGCAGTCGCCCCGGGACTAGCTACAATGAGCAGTTCTTC	CASSRPGTSYNEQFF
NA	many	TRBV5-1	TRBJ2-7	TGCGCCAGCAGCTTGAATCCGGGCCCTGAATACGAGCAGTACTTC	CASSLNPGPEYEQYF
NA	NA	TRBV20-1	TRBJ2-5	TGCAGTGCTCAGGGGCAAGAGACCCAGTACTTC	CSAQGQETQYF
TRBD2	many	TRBV4-2	TRBJ2-2	TGTGCCAGCCGGTCGGTGGGGGGGGCGAACACCGGGGAGCTGTTTTTT	CASRSVGGANTGELFF
TRBD2	many	TRBV20-1	TRBJ2-1	TGCAGTGCTAGAGATCCAAAGCGGGGGGAGAACAATGAGCAGTTCTTC	CSARDPKRGENNEQFF
NA	many	TRBV7-9	TRBJ1-4	TGTGCCAGCAGCTTACCCGGAAGGGGAGGGGTCGAGGAAAAACTGTTTTTT	CASSLPGRGGVEEKLFF
TRBD2	many	TRBV11-2	TRBJ2-1	TGTGCCAGCAGTTTCCAGCGGGAGTTTTACAATGAGCAGTTCTTC	CASSFQREFYNEQFF
NA	many	TRBV6-5	TRBJ2-7	TGTGCCACCTTAACTCCCTCTCAGGGCTCCTACGAGCAGTACTTC	CATLTPSQGSYEQYF
TRBD2	many	TRBV20-1	TRBJ2-1	TGCAGTGCTAGACCTAGCGGGAGGGCACTTGAGCAGTTCTTC	CSARPSGRALEQFF
NA	NA	TRBV20-1	TRBJ2-1	TGCAGTGCAAGCAAGCCTCCCTACAATGAGCAGTTCTTC	CSASKPPYNEQFF
NA	many	TRBV28	TRBJ2-5	TGTGCCAGCAGTCCGACTAACGCCCAAGAGACCCAGTACTTC	CASSPTNAQETQYF
NA	many	TRBV19	TRBJ1-5	TGTGCCAGCAGTTTATCGGGGAATAGTCAGCCCCAGCATTTT	CASSLSGNSQPQHF
TRBD1	many	TRBV29-1	TRBJ1-1	TGCAGCGCTTACAGGGGGCTTAGTGGCACTGAAGCTTTCTTT	CSAYRGLSGTEAFF
TRBD2	few	TRBV5-6	TRBJ2-3	TGTGCCAGCAGCTTGTCGGGACTAGGGGTGGATACGCAGTATTTT	CASSLSGLGVDTQYF